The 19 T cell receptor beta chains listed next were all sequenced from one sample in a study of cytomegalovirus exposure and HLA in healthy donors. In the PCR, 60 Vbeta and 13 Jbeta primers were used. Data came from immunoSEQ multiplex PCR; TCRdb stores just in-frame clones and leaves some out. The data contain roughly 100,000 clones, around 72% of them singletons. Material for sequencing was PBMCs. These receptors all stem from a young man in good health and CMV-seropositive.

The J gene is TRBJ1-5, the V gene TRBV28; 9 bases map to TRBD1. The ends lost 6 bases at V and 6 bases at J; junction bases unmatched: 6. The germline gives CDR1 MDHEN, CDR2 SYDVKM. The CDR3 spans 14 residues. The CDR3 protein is CASSPQGAGQPQHF. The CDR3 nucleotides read TGTGCCAGCAGCCCACAGGGGGCTGGTCAGCCCCAGCATTTT.

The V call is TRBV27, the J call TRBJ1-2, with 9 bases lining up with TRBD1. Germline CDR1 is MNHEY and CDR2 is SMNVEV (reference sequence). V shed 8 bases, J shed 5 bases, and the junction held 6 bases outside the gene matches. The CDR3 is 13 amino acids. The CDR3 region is CASGLGTGYGYTF. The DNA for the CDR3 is TGTGCCAGCGGCTTGGGGACAGGGTATGGCTACACCTTC.

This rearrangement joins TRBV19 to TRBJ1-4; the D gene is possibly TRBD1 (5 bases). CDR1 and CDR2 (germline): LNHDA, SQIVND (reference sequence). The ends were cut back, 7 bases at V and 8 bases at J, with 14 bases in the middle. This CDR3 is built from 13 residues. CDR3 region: CASTLRGGEKLFF. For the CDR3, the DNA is TGTGCCAGTACTCTTAGGGGAGGAGAAAAACTGTTTTTT.

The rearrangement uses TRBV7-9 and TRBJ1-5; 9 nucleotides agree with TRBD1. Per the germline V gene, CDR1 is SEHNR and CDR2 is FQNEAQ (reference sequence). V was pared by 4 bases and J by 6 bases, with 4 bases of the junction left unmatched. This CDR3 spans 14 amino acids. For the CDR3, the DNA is TGTGCCAGCAGCTCGACAGGGGGTTCTCAGCCCCAGCATTTT. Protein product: CASSSTGGSQPQHF.

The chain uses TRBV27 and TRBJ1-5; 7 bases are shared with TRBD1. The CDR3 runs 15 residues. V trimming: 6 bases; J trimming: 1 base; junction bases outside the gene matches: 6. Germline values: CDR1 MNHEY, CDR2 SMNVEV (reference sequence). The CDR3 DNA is TGTGCCAGCAGGGGGACAGTGGAAAGCAATCAGCCCCAGCATTTT. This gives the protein CASRGTVESNQPQHF.

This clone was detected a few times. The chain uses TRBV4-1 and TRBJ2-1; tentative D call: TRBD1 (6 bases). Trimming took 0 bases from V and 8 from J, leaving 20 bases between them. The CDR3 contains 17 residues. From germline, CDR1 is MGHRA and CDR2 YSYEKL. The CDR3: CASSQDPQGHPPHEQFF. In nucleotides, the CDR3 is TGCGCCAGCAGCCAAGATCCCCAGGGGCACCCACCTCATGAGCAGTTCTTC.

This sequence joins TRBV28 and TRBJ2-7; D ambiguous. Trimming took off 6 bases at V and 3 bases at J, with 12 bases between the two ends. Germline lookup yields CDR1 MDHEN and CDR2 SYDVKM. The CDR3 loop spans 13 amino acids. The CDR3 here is CASSIFDNYEQYF. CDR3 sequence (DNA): TGTGCCAGCAGCATATTCGACAACTACGAGCAGTACTTC.

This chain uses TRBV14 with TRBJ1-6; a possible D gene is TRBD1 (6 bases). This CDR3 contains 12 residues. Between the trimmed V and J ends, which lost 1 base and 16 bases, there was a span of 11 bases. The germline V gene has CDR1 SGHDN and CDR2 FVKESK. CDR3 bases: TGTGCCAGCAGCCAAGCACAGGGACGGCTCCACTTT. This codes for CASSQAQGRLHF.

CDR3: CASSPLRGEKLFF. The CDR3 DNA reads TGTGCCAGCAGCCCCCTGCGGGGTGAAAAACTGTTTTTT. V usage is TRBV6-1 and J usage is TRBJ1-4; D remains unclear. V lost 6 bases and J 7 bases, leaving 12 bases between the germline ends. This CDR3 has 13 amino acids. The V gene's germline CDR1 is MNHNS and CDR2 SASEGT.

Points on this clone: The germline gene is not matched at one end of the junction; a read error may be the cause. The DNA of the CDR3 is TGTTCCAGCAGCCCAGAATCCTACGAGCAGTACTTC. It codes for CSSSPESYEQYF. The chain couples TRBV7-9 to TRBJ2-7; D is unclear. The length of the CDR3 is 12 residues. Germline V gene sequence: CDR1 SEHNR, CDR2 FQNEAQ (reference sequence).

CDR3 sequence reads: CASSLRGAGTDTQYF. The CDR3, as DNA: TGTGCCAGCAGCTTGCGGGGGGCCGGTACAGATACGCAGTATTTT. The V gene is TRBV7-9, the J gene TRBJ2-3, with TRBD2 matching 8 bases. V was pared by 3 bases and J by 3 bases, with 5 bases of the junction left unmatched. This CDR3 is 15 amino acids long. Germline V gives CDR1 SEHNR, CDR2 FQNEAQ (reference sequence).

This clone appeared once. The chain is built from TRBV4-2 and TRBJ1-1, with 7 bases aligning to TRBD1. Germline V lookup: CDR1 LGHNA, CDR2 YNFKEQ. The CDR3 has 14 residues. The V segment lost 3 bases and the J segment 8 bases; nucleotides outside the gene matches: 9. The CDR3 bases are TGTGCCAGCAGCCACGAAGGTGGACAGGCAGAAGCTTTCTTT. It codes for CASSHEGGQAEAFF.

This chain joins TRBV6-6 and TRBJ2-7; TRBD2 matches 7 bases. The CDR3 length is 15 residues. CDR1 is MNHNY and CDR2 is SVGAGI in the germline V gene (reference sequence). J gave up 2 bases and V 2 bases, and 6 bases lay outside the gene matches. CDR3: CASSYSAGTTYEQYF. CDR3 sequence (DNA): TGTGCCAGCAGTTACAGTGCGGGGACTACCTACGAGCAGTACTTC.

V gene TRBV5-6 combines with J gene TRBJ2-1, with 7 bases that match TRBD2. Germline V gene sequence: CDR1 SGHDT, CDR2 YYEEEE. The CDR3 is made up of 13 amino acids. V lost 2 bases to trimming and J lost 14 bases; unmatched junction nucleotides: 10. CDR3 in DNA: TGTGCCAGCAGCTTAAGCGGGGCGCCCCGGGAGTTCTTC. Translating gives CASSLSGAPREFF.

CDR3 loop: CASSLDSTRGTFF. CDR3 in DNA: TGTGCCAGCAGCCTTGATTCCACCCGCGGAACTTTCTTT. The J gene is TRBJ1-1, the V gene TRBV11-3; D not certain. This CDR3 region has 13 residues. The germline CDR1 and CDR2 sequences are SGHNT and YENEEA. With 5 bases removed from V and 12 bases from J, the gap between germline ends came to 19 bases.

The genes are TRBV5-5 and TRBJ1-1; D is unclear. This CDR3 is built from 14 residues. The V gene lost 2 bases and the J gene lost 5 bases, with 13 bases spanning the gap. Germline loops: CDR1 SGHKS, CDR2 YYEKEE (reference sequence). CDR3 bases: TGTGCCAGCAGCTTATCGGGTCCGCGGACTGAAGCTTTCTTT. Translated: CASSLSGPRTEAFF.

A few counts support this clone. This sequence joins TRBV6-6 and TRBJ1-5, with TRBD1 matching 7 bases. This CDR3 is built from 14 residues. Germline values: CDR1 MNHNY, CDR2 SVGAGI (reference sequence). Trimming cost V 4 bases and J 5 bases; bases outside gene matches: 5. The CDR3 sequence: CASSWRDRDQPQHF. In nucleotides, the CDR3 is TGTGCCAGCAGTTGGAGGGACAGAGATCAGCCCCAGCATTTT.

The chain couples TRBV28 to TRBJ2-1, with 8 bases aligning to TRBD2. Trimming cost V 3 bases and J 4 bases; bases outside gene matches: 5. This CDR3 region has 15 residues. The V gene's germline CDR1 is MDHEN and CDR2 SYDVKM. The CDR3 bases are TGTGCCAGCAGTTTCGCGGGGGGCTTGTACAATGAGCAGTTCTTC. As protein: CASSFAGGLYNEQFF.

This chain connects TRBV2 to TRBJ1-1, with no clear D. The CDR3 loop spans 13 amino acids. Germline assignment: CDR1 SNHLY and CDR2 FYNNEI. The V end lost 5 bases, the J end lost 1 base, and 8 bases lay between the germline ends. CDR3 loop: CASSTEANTEAFF. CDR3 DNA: TGTGCCAGCAGTACTGAAGCGAACACTGAAGCTTTCTTT.